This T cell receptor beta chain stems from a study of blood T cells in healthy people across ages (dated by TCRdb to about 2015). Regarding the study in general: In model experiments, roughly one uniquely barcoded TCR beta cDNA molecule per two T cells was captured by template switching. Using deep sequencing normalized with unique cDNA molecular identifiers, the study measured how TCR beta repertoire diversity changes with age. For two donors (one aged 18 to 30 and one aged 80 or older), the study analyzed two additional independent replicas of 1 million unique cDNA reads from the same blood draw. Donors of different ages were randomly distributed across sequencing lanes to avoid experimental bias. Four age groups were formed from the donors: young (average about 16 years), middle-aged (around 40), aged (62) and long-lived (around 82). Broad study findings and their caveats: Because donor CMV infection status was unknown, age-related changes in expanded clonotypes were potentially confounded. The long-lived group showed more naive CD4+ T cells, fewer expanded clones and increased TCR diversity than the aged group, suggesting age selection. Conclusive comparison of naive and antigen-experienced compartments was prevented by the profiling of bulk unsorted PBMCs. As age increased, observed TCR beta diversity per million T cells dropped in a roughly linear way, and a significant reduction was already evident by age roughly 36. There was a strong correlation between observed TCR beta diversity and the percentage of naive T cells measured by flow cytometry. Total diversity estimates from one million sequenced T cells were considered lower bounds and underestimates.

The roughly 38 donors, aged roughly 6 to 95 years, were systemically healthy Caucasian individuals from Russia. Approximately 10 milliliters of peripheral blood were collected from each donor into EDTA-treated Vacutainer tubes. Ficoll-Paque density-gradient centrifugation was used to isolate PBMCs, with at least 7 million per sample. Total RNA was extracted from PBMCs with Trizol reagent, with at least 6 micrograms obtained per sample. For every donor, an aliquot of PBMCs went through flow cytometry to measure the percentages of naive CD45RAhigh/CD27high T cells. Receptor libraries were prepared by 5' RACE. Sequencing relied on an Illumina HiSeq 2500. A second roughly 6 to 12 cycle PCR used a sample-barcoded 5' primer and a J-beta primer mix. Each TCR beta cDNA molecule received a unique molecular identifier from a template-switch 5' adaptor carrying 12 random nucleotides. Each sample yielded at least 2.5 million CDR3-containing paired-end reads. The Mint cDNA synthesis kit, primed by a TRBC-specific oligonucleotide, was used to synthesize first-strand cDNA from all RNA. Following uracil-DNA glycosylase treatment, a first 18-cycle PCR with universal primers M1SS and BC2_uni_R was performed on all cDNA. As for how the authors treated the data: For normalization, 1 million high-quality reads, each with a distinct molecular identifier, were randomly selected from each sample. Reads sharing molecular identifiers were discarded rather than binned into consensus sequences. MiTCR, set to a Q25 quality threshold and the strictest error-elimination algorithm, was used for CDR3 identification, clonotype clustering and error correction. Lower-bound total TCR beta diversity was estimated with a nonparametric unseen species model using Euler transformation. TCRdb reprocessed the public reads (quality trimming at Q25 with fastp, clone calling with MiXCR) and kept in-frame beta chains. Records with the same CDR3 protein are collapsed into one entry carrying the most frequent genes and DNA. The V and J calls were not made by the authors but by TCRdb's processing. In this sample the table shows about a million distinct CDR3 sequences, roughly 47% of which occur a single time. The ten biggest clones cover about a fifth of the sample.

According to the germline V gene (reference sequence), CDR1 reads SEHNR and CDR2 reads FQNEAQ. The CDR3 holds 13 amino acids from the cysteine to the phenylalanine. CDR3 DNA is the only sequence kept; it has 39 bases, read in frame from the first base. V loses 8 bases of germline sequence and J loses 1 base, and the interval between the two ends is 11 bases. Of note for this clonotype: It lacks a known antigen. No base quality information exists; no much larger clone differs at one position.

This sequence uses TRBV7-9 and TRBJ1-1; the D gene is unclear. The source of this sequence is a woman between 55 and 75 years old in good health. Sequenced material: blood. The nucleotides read TGTGCCAGCCGACATGAAGGGAACACTGAAGCTTTCTTT. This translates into CASRHEGNTEAFF.